This T cell receptor (beta chain) was retrieved from a study of chemoradiotherapy in HPV16-positive cancers. The table came from immunoSEQ multiplex PCR; TCRdb's copy has only in-frame clones and leaves some out. The sample shows around 62,000 clones, 88% of them seen only once. Note on this clone: Antigen: not known.

Study observations and caveats: HPV-specific T cells were functionally defined from only a couple of HPV16-positive patients.

This CDR3 spans 16 amino acids. V was clipped by 5 bases and J by 8 bases, with 22 bases between them. Germline V lookup: CDR1 SGHAT, CDR2 FQNNGV. The receptor's source is a human donor with HPV-associated anogenital cancer. The chain couples TRBV11-2 to TRBJ2-1; D is tentatively TRBD1 or TRBD2 (5 bases each). Sequencing was performed on blood, taken from a patient who underwent chemoradiotherapy. The CDR3 DNA follows: TGTGCCAGCAGCCCAGTAACCGGGGACGTTTTCGATGAGCAGTTCTTC. This encodes CASSPVTGDVFDEQFF.